A single sample gave rise to the 8 T cell receptor beta chains below, sequenced in a study of glioma-infiltrating T cells after dendritic cell vaccination listed by TCRdb under 2016. In the paper's terms, the time point label means: after dendritic cell vaccination, including at tumor progression/relapse. Library construction relied on the immunoSEQ multiplex PCR assay. TCRdb took over this immuneACCESS table, retaining in-frame rearrangements with V and J assigned. Such tables are incomplete; in checked studies, under half of the missing clones stem from an unresolved V gene, and the remainder is unexplained. Present in this sample are about 90,000 clones, under 85% of which were seen just once. 6% to 8.5% of the sample comes from the top ten. The sample here was blood, taken after dendritic cell vaccination. All receptors derive from a human donor with glioblastoma.

The genes are TRBV5-1 and TRBJ1-1, with 7 bases fitting TRBD1. CDR3 length: 15 amino acids. Germline V gene sequence: CDR1 SGHRS, CDR2 YFSETQ. The J segment lost 2 bases and the V segment lost 4 bases, leaving 8 bases of the junction unmatched. The CDR3 is CASSTYTGDNTEAFF. The CDR3 nucleotides read TGCGCCAGCAGCACGTACACAGGGGACAACACTGAAGCTTTCTTT. Full variable domain (remainder filled in from reference TRBV5-1 and TRBJ1-1): KAGVTQTPRYLIKTRGQQVTLSCSPISGHRSVSWYQQTPGQGLQFLFEYFSETQRNKGNFPGRFSGRQFSNSRSEMNVSTLELGDSALYLCASSTYTGDNTEAFFGQGTRLTVV.

This chain joins TRBV5-1 and TRBJ1-2; D remains ambiguous. This CDR3 is 14 amino acids long. Deletions cut 0 bases from V and 5 bases from J, with 11 bases between. Germline V gives CDR1 SGHRS, CDR2 YFSETQ. CDR3 amino acids: CASSLGGDSYGYTF. The CDR3 DNA reads as TGCGCCAGCAGCTTGGGTGGTGATAGTTATGGCTACACCTTC.

The CDR3 DNA sequence: TGTGCCAGCAATGGGGCCAATGAAAAACTGTTTTTT. This translates into CASNGANEKLFF. The chain has TRBV2 and TRBJ1-4; perhaps TRBD1 as D (5 bases). Germline V gives CDR1 SNHLY, CDR2 FYNNEI. This CDR3 contains 12 residues. Deletions cut 7 bases from V and 5 bases from J, with 8 bases between. Full variable domain (rest looked up from reference TRBV2 and TRBJ1-4): EPEVTQTPSHQVTQMGQEVILRCVPISNHLYFYWYRQILGQKVEFLVSFYNNEISEKSEIFDDQFSVERPDGSNFTLKIRSTKLEDSAMYFCASNGANEKLFFGSGTQLSVL.

The rearrangement joins TRBV7-2 to TRBJ1-6, with 10 bases lining up with TRBD1. The germline gives CDR1 SGHTA, CDR2 FQGNSA. J was trimmed by 7 bases and V by 3 bases; bases with no gene match: 9. CDR3 length equals 17 residues. CDR3 loop: CASSFPRRTGGNSPLHF. As DNA, the CDR3 is TGTGCCAGCAGCTTCCCCAGAAGGACAGGGGGAAATTCACCCCTCCACTTT.

The chain has TRBV9 and TRBJ2-3; 10 bases map to TRBD2. CDR1 is SGDLS, CDR2 YYNGEE, per germline. V lost 4 bases to trimming and J lost 0 bases; unmatched junction nucleotides: 14. This CDR3 is 19 amino acids long. CDR3 coding DNA: TGTGCCAGCAGCCCCTCTAGCGGGGGAGCTTGGACTAGCACAGATACGCAGTATTTT. It translates to CASSPSSGGAWTSTDTQYF.

This clone was seen once. J is TRBJ1-1 and V is TRBV19; 9 nucleotides agree with TRBD1. Germline CDR1 is LNHDA and CDR2 is SQIVND (reference sequence). The V and J ends lost 5 bases and 3 bases, in that order; junction bases with no gene match: 1. The CDR3 sequence is 13 residues long. CDR3 nucleotides: TGTGCCAGTAGTGGACAGGGGTACACTGAAGCTTTCTTT. Residues: CASSGQGYTEAFF.

The chain combines TRBV5-1 with TRBJ1-3; D perhaps matches TRBD1 (5 bases). The germline V and J ends were trimmed by 1 base and 4 bases, with 9 bases remaining between them. This CDR3 spans 14 amino acids. Germline CDR1 SGHRS, CDR2 YFSETQ. CDR3 residues: CASSLWGVGNTIYF. The DNA for the CDR3 is TGCGCCAGCAGCTTGTGGGGGGTCGGAAACACCATATATTTT.

V and J are TRBV6-1 and TRBJ2-7, with TRBD1 matching over 9 bases. After removal of 6 bases from V and 5 bases from J, the junction contained 5 bases not matched to a gene. CDR3 size: 13 residues. Germline CDR1 and CDR2: MNHNS and SASEGT. CDR3 sequence reads: CASRWTGADEQYF. Written as DNA, the CDR3 is TGTGCCAGCAGATGGACAGGGGCTGACGAGCAGTACTTC.